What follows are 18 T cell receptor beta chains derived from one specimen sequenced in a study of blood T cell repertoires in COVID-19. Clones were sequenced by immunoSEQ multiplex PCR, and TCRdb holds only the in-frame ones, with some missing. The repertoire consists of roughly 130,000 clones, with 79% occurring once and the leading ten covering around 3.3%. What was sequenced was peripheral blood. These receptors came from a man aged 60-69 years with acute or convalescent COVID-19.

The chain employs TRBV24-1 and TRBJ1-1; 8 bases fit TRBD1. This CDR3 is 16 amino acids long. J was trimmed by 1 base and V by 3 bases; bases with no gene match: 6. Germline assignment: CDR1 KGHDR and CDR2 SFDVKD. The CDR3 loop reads CATSDNSGTGNTEAFF. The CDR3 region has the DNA TGTGCCACCAGTGATAACTCCGGGACAGGGAACACTGAAGCTTTCTTT.

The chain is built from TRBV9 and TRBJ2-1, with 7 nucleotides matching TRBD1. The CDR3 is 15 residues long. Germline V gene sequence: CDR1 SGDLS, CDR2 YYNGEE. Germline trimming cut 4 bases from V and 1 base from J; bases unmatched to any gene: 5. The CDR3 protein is CASSKRQGSYNEQFF. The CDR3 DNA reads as TGTGCCAGCAGCAAACGACAGGGATCCTACAATGAGCAGTTCTTC.

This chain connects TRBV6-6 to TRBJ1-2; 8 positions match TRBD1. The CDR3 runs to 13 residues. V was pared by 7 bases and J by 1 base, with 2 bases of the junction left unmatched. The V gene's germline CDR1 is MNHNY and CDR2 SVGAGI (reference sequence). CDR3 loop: CASKGQDNYGYTF. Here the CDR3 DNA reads TGTGCCAGCAAGGGACAGGATAACTATGGCTACACCTTC.

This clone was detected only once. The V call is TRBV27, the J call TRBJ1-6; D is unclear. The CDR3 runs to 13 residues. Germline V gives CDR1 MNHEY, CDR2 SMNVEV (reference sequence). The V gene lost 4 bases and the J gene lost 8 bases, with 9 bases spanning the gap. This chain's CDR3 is CASSYALYSPLHF. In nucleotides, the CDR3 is TGTGCCAGCAGTTATGCGCTCTATTCACCCCTCCACTTT.

The CDR3 region is CASSGQGDYGYTF. DNA for the CDR3: TGTGCCAGCAGCGGACAGGGTGACTATGGCTACACCTTC. The chain couples TRBV11-3 to TRBJ1-2; 8 bases agree with TRBD1. The CDR3 is 13 amino acids. Germline V lookup: CDR1 SGHNT, CDR2 YENEEA. Trimming removed 5 bases from V and 3 bases from J; junction bases left unmatched: 2.

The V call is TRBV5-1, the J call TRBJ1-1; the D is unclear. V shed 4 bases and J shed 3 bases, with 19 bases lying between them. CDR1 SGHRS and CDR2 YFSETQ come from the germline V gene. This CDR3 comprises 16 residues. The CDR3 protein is CASSPTVGNVDTEAFF. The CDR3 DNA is TGCGCCAGCAGCCCCACAGTGGGTAATGTCGACACTGAAGCTTTCTTT.

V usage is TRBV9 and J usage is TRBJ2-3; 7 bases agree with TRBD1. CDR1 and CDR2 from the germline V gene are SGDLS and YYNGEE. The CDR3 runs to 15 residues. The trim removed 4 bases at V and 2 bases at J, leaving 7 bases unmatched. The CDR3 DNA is TGTGCCAGCAGCACACGGACAGGATACACAGATACGCAGTATTTT. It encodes CASSTRTGYTDTQYF.

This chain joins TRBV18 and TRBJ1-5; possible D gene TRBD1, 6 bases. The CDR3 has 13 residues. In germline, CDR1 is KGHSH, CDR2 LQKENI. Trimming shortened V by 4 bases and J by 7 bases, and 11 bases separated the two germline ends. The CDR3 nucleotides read TGTGCCAGCTCACGGGACACCAGCCAGCCCCAGCATTTT. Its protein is CASSRDTSQPQHF.

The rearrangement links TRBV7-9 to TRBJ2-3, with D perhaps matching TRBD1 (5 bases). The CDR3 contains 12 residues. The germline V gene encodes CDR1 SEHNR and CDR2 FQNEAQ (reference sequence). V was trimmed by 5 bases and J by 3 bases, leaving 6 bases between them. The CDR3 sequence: CASSAGTDTQYF. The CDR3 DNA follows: TGTGCCAGCAGCGCAGGGACAGATACGCAGTATTTT. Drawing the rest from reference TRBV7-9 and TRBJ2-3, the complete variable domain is DTGVSQNPRHKITKRGQNVTFRCDPISEHNRLYWYRQTLGQGPEFLTYFQNEAQLEKSRLLSDRFSAERPKGSFSTLEIQRTEQGDSAMYLCASSAGTDTQYFGPGTRLTVL.

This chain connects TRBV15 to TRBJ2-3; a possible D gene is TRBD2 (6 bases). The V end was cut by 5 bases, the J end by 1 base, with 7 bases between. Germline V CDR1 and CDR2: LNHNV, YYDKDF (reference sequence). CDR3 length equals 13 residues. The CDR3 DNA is TGTGCCACCAGCCGCGGGGGCACAGATACGCAGTATTTT. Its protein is CATSRGGTDTQYF.

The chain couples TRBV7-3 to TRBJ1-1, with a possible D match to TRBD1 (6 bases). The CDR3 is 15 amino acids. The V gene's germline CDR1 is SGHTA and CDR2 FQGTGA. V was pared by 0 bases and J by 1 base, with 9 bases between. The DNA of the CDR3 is TGTGCCAGCAGCTTAACCCCGGGACAGAACACTGAAGCTTTCTTT. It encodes CASSLTPGQNTEAFF.

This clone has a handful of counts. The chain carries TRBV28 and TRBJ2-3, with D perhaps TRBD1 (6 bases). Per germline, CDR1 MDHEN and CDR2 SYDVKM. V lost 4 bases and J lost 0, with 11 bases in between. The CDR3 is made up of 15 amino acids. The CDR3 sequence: CASSSTGASTDTQYF. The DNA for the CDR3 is TGTGCCAGCAGTTCGACAGGAGCTAGCACAGATACGCAGTATTTT.

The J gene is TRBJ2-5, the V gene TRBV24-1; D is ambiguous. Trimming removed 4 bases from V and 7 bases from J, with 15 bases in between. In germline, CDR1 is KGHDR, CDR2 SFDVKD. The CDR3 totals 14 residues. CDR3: CATSEAAAPRTQYF. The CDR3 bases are TGTGCCACCAGTGAGGCGGCTGCCCCACGGACCCAGTACTTC.

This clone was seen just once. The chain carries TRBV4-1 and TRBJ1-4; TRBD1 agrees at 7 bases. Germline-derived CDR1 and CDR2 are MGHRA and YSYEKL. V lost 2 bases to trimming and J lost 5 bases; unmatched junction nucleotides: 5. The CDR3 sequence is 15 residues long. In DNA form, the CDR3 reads TGCGCCAGCAGCCAACCGGGACAGCCGAATGAAAAACTGTTTTTT. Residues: CASSQPGQPNEKLFF.

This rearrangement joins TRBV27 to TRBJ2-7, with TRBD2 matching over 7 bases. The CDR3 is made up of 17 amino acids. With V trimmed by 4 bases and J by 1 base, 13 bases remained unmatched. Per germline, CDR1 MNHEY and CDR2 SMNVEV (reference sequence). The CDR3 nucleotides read TGTGCCAGCAGTTACACTGGGAGGGGCAGGGCATCCTACGAGCAGTACTTC. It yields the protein CASSYTGRGRASYEQYF.

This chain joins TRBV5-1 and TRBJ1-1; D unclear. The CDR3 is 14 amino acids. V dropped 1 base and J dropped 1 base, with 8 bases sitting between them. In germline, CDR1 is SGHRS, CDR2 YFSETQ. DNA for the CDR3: TGCGCCAGCAGCTTGACAGCTCCGAACACTGAAGCTTTCTTT. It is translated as CASSLTAPNTEAFF.

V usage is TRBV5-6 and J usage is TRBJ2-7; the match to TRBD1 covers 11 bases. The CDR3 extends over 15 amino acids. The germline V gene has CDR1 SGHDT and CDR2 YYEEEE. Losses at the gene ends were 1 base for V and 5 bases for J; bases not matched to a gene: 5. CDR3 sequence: CASSLPGQGGDEQYF. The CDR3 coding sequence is TGTGCCAGCAGCTTGCCGGGACAGGGGGGGGACGAGCAGTACTTC.

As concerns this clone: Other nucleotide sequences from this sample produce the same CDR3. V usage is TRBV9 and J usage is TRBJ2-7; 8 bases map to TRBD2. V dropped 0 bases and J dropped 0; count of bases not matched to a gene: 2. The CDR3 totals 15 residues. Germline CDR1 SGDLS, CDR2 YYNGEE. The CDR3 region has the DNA TGTGCCAGCAGCGTAGGGCTAGCGGGCTCCTACGAGCAGTACTTC. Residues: CASSVGLAGSYEQYF.